The rows below give T cell receptor beta chains drawn from one sample of a study of a mutant IDH1 vaccine in newly diagnosed glioma. For these receptors, no antigen is known. Sequenced by immunoSEQ multiplex PCR; TCRdb stores in-frame clones only, minus some. Among about 62,000 clones, roughly 87% were seen once, and the ten largest hold around 4%. The sequencing used PBMCs, collected from a glioma patient whose treatment included an IDH1 peptide vaccine. The receptors shown here come from a man aged 25 to 45 with glioma. CDR3s include the opening cysteine and the closing phenylalanine or tryptophan. The order of the fields is D gene, clone size, J gene, V gene, CDR3 length, CDR3 protein, CDR3 DNA. A D gene is named only where the DNA matches it firmly. Not every row has a clone size; where given, it reads once, few, many or a size class.

>TRBD2|-|TRBJ2-7|TRBV4-1|16
CASSQSLAGGSYEQYF
TGCGCCAGCAGCCAATCCCTAGCGGGGGGTTCCTACGAGCAGTACTTC
>-|few|TRBJ1-2|TRBV18|19
CASSPVSRSGGGSNYGYTF
TGTGCCAGCTCACCAGTCTCTCGAAGCGGTGGCGGCTCTAACTATGGCTACACCTTC
>-|-|TRBJ2-1|TRBV10-2|15
CASKTGIGPYNEQFF
TGCGCCAGCAAAACAGGGATTGGCCCCTACAATGAGCAGTTCTTC
>-|-|TRBJ2-7|TRBV4-1|14
CASSQGGTEDEQYF
TGCGCCAGCAGCCAAGGGGGGACGGAGGACGAGCAGTACTTC
>-|-|TRBJ2-7|TRBV6-6|12
CASSYTGDEQYF
TGTGCCAGCAGTTACACCGGGGACGAGCAGTACTTC
>-|-|TRBJ2-7|TRBV19|14
CASRSGMGSYEQYF
TGTGCCAGCAGGTCGGGTATGGGGTCCTACGAGCAGTACTTC
>-|-|TRBJ1-5|TRBV15|16
CATSRGNRGSNQPQHF
TGTGCCACCAGCAGGGGAAACCGGGGAAGCAATCAGCCCCAGCATTTT
>-|-|TRBJ1-6|TRBV14|15
CASSQVHGGSSPLHF
TGTGCCAGCAGCCAAGTTCACGGCGGAAGTTCACCCCTCCACTTT
>-|-|TRBJ1-5|TRBV5-5|14
CASRPGVGNQPQHF
TGTGCCAGCAGACCAGGTGTAGGGAATCAGCCCCAGCATTTT
>-|-|TRBJ1-1|TRBV6-1|15
CASSRTPRGNTEAFF
TGTGCCAGCAGTCGGACCCCGCGAGGGAACACTGAAGCTTTCTTT
>TRBD2|-|TRBJ2-3|TRBV7-9|16
CASSLVSGGPTDTQYF
TGTGCCAGCAGCTTAGTTTCGGGGGGGCCTACAGATACGCAGTATTTT
>TRBD2|-|TRBJ2-3|TRBV6-1|18
CASSALKSGGRHTDTQYF
TGTGCCAGCAGTGCCTTAAAGAGCGGGGGTCGGCACACAGATACGCAGTATTTT
>TRBD1|few|TRBJ1-1|TRBV19|13
CASIRQGLAEAFF
TGTGCCAGTATTCGACAGGGTTTGGCTGAAGCTTTCTTT
>TRBD1|-|TRBJ1-6|TRBV18|16
CASSSGQGARNSPLHF
TGTGCCAGCTCATCGGGACAGGGGGCGAGGAATTCACCCCTCCACTTT
>-|-|TRBJ1-6|TRBV5-1|17
CASSYAGRRSYNSPLHF
TGCGCCAGCAGCTACGCAGGTAGACGCTCCTATAATTCACCCCTCCACTTT
>TRBD2|-|TRBJ2-1|TRBV6-6|16
CASSSTSGGSYNEQFF
TGTGCCAGCAGTTCGACTAGCGGGGGTTCCTACAATGAGCAGTTCTTC
>TRBD1|-|TRBJ1-1|TRBV6-5|15
CASSPRDRRNTEAFF
TGTGCCAGCAGCCCCCGGGACAGAAGGAACACTGAAGCTTTCTTT
>TRBD1|-|TRBJ2-2|TRBV11-2|16
CASSRSGTGNTGELFF
TGTGCCAGCAGCCGGTCCGGGACAGGAAATACCGGGGAGCTGTTTTTT
>-|-|TRBJ1-2|TRBV19|14
CASRPHGANYGYTF
TGTGCCAGTAGGCCACATGGAGCTAACTATGGCTACACCTTC
>-|-|TRBJ1-1|TRBV2|13
CASTSALNTEAFF
TGTGCCAGCACTTCGGCATTGAACACTGAAGCTTTCTTT
>-|few|TRBJ1-1|TRBV5-1|14
CASSPGGSLREAFF
TGCGCCAGCAGCCCGGGAGGTTCCCTGCGTGAAGCTTTCTTT
>-|-|TRBJ2-7|TRBV5-4|16
CASSPLGPSYSYEQYF
TGTGCCAGCAGCCCTCTAGGTCCTTCCTACTCCTACGAGCAGTACTTC
>-|-|TRBJ2-7|TRBV6-6|12
CASSQDHYEQYF
TGTGCCAGCAGCCAGGACCACTACGAGCAGTACTTC
>TRBD1|-|TRBJ2-7|TRBV19|13
CASSPGQGGEQYF
TGTGCCAGTAGTCCCGGACAGGGTGGTGAGCAGTACTTC
>-|-|TRBJ1-5|TRBV5-4|14
CASSSGQANQPQHF
TGTGCCAGCAGCTCCGGGCAGGCGAATCAGCCCCAGCATTTT
>-|-|TRBJ2-7|TRBV2|13
CASSEPDPYEQYF
TGTGCCAGCAGTGAGCCTGACCCCTACGAGCAGTACTTC
>-|-|TRBJ1-3|TRBV5-8|15
CASSSWGGPGNTIYF
TGTGCCAGCAGCTCCTGGGGGGGTCCTGGAAACACCATATATTTT
>TRBD1|-|TRBJ2-7|TRBV19|16
CASSLHKQGPYYEQYF
TGTGCCAGTAGTCTTCATAAACAGGGGCCCTACTACGAGCAGTACTTC
>-|-|TRBJ1-5|TRBV19|14
CASSTRQGNQPQHF
TGTGCCAGTAGTACCCGACAAGGCAATCAGCCCCAGCATTTT
>TRBD2|-|TRBJ2-3|TRBV7-6|17
CASSFGDYRGGADTQYF
TGTGCCAGCAGCTTCGGCGACTATCGCGGGGGAGCAGATACGCAGTATTTT
>TRBD2|-|TRBJ2-5|TRBV4-1|18
CASRETGAAGGNQETQYF
TGCGCCAGCAGAGAGACGGGGGCAGCGGGGGGAAACCAAGAGACCCAGTACTTC
>-|few|TRBJ2-1|TRBV2|13
CASSGGPSARQFF
TGTGCCAGCAGCGGGGGCCCGTCAGCAAGGCAGTTCTTC
>TRBD2|-|TRBJ2-1|TRBV9|15
CASSASRLAAYEQFF
TGTGCCAGCAGCGCCTCAAGACTAGCGGCCTATGAGCAGTTCTTC